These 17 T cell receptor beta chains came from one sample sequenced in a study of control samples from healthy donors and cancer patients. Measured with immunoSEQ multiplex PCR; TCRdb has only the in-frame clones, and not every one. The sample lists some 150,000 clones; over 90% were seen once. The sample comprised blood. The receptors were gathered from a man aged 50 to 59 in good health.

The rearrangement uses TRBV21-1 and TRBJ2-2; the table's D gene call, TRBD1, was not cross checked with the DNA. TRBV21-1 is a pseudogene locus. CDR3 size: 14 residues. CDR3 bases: TGTGCCAGCAGCACAACAGGGCAAACCGGGGAGCTGTTTTTT. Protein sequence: CASSTTGQTGELFF.

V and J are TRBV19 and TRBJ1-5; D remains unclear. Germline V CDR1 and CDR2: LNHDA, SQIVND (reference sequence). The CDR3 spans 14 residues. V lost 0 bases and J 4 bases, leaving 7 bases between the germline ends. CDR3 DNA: TGTGCCAGTAGTATAGACAGGAGTAATCAGCCCCAGCATTTT. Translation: CASSIDRSNQPQHF.

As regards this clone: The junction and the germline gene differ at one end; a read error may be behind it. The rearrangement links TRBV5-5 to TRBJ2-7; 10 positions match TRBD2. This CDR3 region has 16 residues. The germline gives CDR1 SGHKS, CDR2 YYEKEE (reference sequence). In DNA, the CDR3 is TGTGCCAGCAGCTTGGGTCCTAGCGGGAGCTCCCACGAGCAGTACTTC. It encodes CASSLGPSGSSHEQYF.

This CDR3 reads CSVGTGGFGEQYF. The DNA for the CDR3 is TGCAGCGTTGGGACAGGGGGCTTTGGGGAGCAGTACTTC. The J gene is TRBJ2-7, the V gene TRBV29-1; 11 bases line up with TRBD1. The junction had 6 bases not matched to a gene; V was cut back by 4 bases and J by 7 bases. This CDR3 is built from 13 residues. Looked up from germline, CDR1 is SQVTM and CDR2 is ANQGSEA.

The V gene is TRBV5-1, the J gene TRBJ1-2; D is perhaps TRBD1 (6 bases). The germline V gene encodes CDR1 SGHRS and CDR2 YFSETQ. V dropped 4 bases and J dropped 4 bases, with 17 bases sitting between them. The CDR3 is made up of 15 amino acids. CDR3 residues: CASSLQEGEGYGYTF. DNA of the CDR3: TGCGCCAGCAGCCTGCAAGAGGGGGAGGGCTATGGCTACACCTTC. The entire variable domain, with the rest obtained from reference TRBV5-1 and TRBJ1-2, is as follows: KAGVTQTPRYLIKTRGQQVTLSCSPISGHRSVSWYQQTPGQGLQFLFEYFSETQRNKGNFPGRFSGRQFSNSRSEMNVSTLELGDSALYLCASSLQEGEGYGYTFGSGTRLTVV.

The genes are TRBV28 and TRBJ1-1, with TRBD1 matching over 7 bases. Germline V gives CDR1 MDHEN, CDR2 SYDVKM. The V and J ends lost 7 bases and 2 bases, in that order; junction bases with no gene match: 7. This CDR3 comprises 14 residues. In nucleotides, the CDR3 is TGTGCCAGCACTGTGGGACAGATTAACACTGAAGCTTTCTTT. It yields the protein CASTVGQINTEAFF.

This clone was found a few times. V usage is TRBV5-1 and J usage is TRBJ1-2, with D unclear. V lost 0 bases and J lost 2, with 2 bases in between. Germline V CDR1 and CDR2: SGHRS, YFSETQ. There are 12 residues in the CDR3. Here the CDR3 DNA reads TGCGCCAGCAGCTTGGACAACTATGGCTACACCTTC. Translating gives CASSLDNYGYTF.

The chain's CDR3 is CASSPRPGGELFF. The DNA for the CDR3 is TGTGCCAGCAGTCCTCGGCCCGGGGGGGAGCTGTTTTTT. The genes are TRBV27 and TRBJ2-2; D is unclear. Germline V lookup: CDR1 MNHEY, CDR2 SMNVEV (reference sequence). V was shortened by 5 bases and J by 8 bases, with 12 bases between the two germline ends. The CDR3 is made up of 13 amino acids.

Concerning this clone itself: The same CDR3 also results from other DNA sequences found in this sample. The CDR3 DNA reads TGCGCCAGCAGCTTGGGTGGGGCCGACTATGGCTACACCTTC. The encoded protein is CASSLGGADYGYTF. The chain is built from TRBV5-1 and TRBJ1-2; TRBD1 is a possible D gene (5 bases). V was pared by 0 bases and J by 3 bases, with 9 bases between. Germline V gene data show CDR1 as SGHRS and CDR2 as YFSETQ. The CDR3 length is 14 residues.

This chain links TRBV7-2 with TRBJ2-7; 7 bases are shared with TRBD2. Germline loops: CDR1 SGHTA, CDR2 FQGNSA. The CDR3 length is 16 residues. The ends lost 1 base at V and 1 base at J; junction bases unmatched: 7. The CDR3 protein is CASSLGSRETSYEQYF. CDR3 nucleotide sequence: TGTGCCAGCAGCTTAGGTTCGCGGGAGACTTCCTACGAGCAGTACTTC.

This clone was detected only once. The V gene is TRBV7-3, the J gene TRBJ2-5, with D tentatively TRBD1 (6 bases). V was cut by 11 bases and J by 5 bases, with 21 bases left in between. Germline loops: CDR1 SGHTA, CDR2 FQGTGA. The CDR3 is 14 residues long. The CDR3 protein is CASSLGYQGETQYF. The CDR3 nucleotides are TGTGCCTCCAGCTTAGGGTATCAGGGGGAGACCCAGTACTTC.

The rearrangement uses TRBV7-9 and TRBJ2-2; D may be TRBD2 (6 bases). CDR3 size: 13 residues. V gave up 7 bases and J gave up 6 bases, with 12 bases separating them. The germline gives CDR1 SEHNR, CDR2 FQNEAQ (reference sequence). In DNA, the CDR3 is TGTGCCAGCACCCACGGAGGGCCCGGGGAGCTGTTTTTT. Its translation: CASTHGGPGELFF.

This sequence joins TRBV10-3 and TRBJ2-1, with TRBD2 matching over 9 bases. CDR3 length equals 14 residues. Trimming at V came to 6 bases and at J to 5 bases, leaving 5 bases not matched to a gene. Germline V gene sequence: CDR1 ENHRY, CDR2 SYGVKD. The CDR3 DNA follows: TGTGCCATCAGGGTAGCGGGAGAAAACAATGAGCAGTTCTTC. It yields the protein CAIRVAGENNEQFF.

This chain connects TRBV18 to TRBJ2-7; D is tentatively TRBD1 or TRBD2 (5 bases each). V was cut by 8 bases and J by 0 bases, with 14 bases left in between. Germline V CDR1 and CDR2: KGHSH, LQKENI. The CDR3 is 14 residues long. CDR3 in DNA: TGTGCCAGCGACCCGGGACCGACCTCCTACGAGCAGTACTTC. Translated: CASDPGPTSYEQYF.

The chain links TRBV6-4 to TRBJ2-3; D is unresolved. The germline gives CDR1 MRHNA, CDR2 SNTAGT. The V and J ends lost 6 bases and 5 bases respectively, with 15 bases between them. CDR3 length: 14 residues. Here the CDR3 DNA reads TGTGCCAGCAGCCTTCATGGTCCTAAAGATACGCAGTATTTT. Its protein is CASSLHGPKDTQYF.

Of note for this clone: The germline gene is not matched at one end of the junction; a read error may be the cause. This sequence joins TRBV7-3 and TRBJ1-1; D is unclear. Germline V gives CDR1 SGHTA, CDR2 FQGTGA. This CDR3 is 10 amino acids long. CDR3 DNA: TGCAAGATCCAGAACACTGAAGCTTTCTTT. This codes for CKIQNTEAFF.

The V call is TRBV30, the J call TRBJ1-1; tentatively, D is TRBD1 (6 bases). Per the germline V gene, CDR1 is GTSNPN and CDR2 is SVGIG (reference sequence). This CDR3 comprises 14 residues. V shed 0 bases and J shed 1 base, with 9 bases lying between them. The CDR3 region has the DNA TGTGCCTGGAGTGTACAAGGGGGGAACACTGAAGCTTTCTTT. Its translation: CAWSVQGGNTEAFF.